The 8 T cell receptor beta chains reported below all come from one sample, sequenced in a study of glioma-infiltrating T cells after dendritic cell vaccination. The assay was immunoSEQ multiplex PCR, and TCRdb's table has in-frame clones only and misses some. This table holds 35,000 to 40,000 clones, around four fifths found once. Here the sequenced sample was blood, taken before dendritic cell vaccination. These TCRs come from a human donor with glioblastoma.

This sequence joins TRBV2 and TRBJ2-7; TRBD1 aligns across 7 bases. V was pared by 11 bases and J by 3 bases, with 10 bases of the junction left unmatched. This CDR3 is built from 13 residues. CDR1 is SNHLY and CDR2 is FYNNEI in the germline V gene. The CDR3 sequence: CAGLTGTDYEQYF. For the CDR3, the DNA is TGTGCCGGCTTGACCGGGACAGACTACGAGCAGTACTTC.

The table lists this clone with a count of one. For the CDR3, the DNA is TGTGCCAGCAGTGAATCCCCCGGACAGCTACTTATGAACACTGAAGCTTTCTTT. Its translation is CASSESPGQLLMNTEAFF. This chain joins TRBV25-1 and TRBJ1-1, with D possibly being TRBD1 (6 bases). Germline CDR1 MGHDK, CDR2 SYGVNS. The V and J ends lost 1 base and 0 bases respectively, with 18 bases between them. This CDR3 spans 18 amino acids.

V and J are TRBV5-6 and TRBJ1-2; weak D call: TRBD1 (5 bases). This CDR3 is built from 14 residues. V was shortened by 6 bases and J by 6 bases, with 18 bases between the two germline ends. CDR1 and CDR2 from the germline V gene are SGHDT and YYEEEE. The CDR3 region is CASIAWWQGHGYTF. CDR3 coding DNA: TGTGCCAGCATAGCTTGGTGGCAGGGTCATGGCTACACCTTC. The full variable domain, rest sourced from reference TRBV5-6 and TRBJ1-2, is DAGVTQSPTHLIKTRGQQVTLRCSPKSGHDTVSWYQQALGQGPQFIFQYYEEEERQRGNFPDRFSGHQFPNYSSELNVNALLLGDSALYLCASIAWWQGHGYTFGSGTRLTVV.

In nucleotides, the CDR3 is TGTGCCAGCAGCGTAGCGTCTAGCGGGGGGGATACGCAGTATTTT. Translated: CASSVASSGGDTQYF. This chain links TRBV9 with TRBJ2-3; TRBD2 aligns across 11 bases. The J segment lost 6 bases and the V segment lost 0 bases, leaving 3 bases of the junction unmatched. CDR1 is SGDLS and CDR2 is YYNGEE in the germline V gene. The CDR3 totals 15 residues.

The V call is TRBV19, the J call TRBJ1-4; 8 bases map to TRBD1. CDR1 is LNHDA, CDR2 SQIVND, per germline (reference sequence). This CDR3 is built from 17 residues. V shed 5 bases and J 2 bases; nucleotides not matched to a gene: 10. CDR3 sequence reads: CASSPRTGSITNEKLFF. DNA of the CDR3: TGTGCCAGTAGTCCGCGGACAGGGTCAATCACTAATGAAAAACTGTTTTTT.

CDR3 nucleotide sequence: TGTGCCTGGAGTCCCGGGACAGGGGGTTTTATCGGGGAGCTGTTTTTT. It yields the protein CAWSPGTGGFIGELFF. The chain uses TRBV30 and TRBJ2-2, with 11 bases aligning to TRBD1. CDR1 GTSNPN and CDR2 SVGIG come from the germline V gene (reference sequence). V was clipped by 2 bases and J by 7 bases; unmatched bases: 9. The CDR3 covers 16 residues.

The CDR3 reads CATTLGGGHETQYF. DNA for the CDR3: TGTGCCACCACCCTAGGGGGGGGCCACGAGACCCAGTACTTC. The gene calls are TRBV2 and TRBJ2-5; possibly TRBD2 for D (7 bases). The CDR3 runs 14 residues. Between the trimmed V and J ends, which lost 10 bases and 5 bases, there was a span of 20 bases. CDR1 SNHLY and CDR2 FYNNEI come from the germline V gene.

This clone appeared a few times. The chain links TRBV9 to TRBJ2-3; TRBD2 matches 7 bases. J was trimmed by 3 bases and V by 7 bases; bases with no gene match: 8. CDR1 is SGDLS, CDR2 YYNGEE, per germline. The CDR3 has 14 residues. CDR3 nucleotide sequence: TGTGCCAGCGGACCTAGCGGTGGTACAGATACGCAGTATTTT. Translation gives CASGPSGGTDTQYF. Using reference TRBV9 and TRBJ2-3 for the parts outside the CDR3, the full variable domain is DSGVTQTPKHLITATGQRVTLRCSPRSGDLSVYWYQQSLDQGLQFLIQYYNGEERAKGNILERFSAQQFPDLHSELNLSSLELGDSALYFCASGPSGGTDTQYFGPGTRLTVL.